This T cell receptor (beta chain) was observed in a study of control samples from healthy donors and cancer patients. Repertoires were generated with immunoSEQ multiplex PCR, while TCRdb's copy carries only in-frame clones and drops some. The table has approximately 110,000 clones, about 83% seen once. This clone appeared a few times. The CDR3 contains 15 residues. The ends lost 1 base at V and 4 bases at J; junction bases unmatched: 7. Germline CDR1 and CDR2: LGHDT and YNNKEL (reference sequence). The TCR was taken from a woman aged 50 to 65 in good health. Sequenced: blood. The chain joins TRBV3-1 (or the pseudogene TRBV3-2) to TRBJ2-7, with 7 bases that match TRBD2. As DNA, the CDR3 is TGTGCCAGCAGCCAAGTACCAGCGGGGTGGTACGAGCAGTACTTC. Protein: CASSQVPAGWYEQYF.